This T cell receptor beta chain was recorded in a study of T cell responses to AZD1222 COVID-19 vaccine. General study points: Targeting of unmutated variant regions was reportedly seen in nearly half of spike-specific TCRs. Possibly, clonal diversity was underestimated; donors were largely white British and included more females. The repertoires were collected only after the peak T cell response. Baseline seropositives among AZD1222 recipients totaled only five or six.

This CDR3 comprises 15 residues. Per germline, CDR1 MDHEN and CDR2 SYDVKM. V gave up 6 bases and J gave up 6 bases; unmatched junction bases: 6. A note on this clone: Its antigen is undetermined.

Profiling relied on immunoSEQ multiplex PCR, and the TCRdb table lists in-frame clones only, not all of them. Here the sample spans about 150,000 clones, 91% being singletons. This sequence joins TRBV28 and TRBJ2-1; the match to TRBD1 covers 12 bases. The sequence was collected from an adult who received the MenACWY meningococcal vaccine as a control. The sequencing here drew on peripheral blood, taken 28 days after the second dose of the MenACWY control vaccine. DNA for the CDR3: TGTGCCAGCAGCCTGGGACAGGGGGCCGGCAATGAGCAGTTCTTC. Translated, it gives CASSLGQGAGNEQFF.